A single sample gave rise to the 3 T cell receptor beta chains below, sequenced in a study of shared clonotypes between healthy human individuals. Clones were read by immunoSEQ multiplex PCR, and TCRdb kept only the in-frame ones, dropping some. The sample shows under 2.5 million clones, just under 95% of them seen only once. The sequenced sample consisted of naive CD4+ T cells from PBMCs. Subset here: CD45RA+ positively selected. The receptors derive from a man between 18 and 29 years old in good health. Some clones in this sample may be carry-over from other donors' samples.

The chain uses TRBV30 and TRBJ1-1; D is unresolved. The germline CDR1 and CDR2 sequences are GTSNPN and SVGIG (reference sequence). Trimming removed 4 bases from V and 8 bases from J, with 20 bases in between. The CDR3 spans 14 residues. CDR3 region: CAWTKADVGKEAFF. The CDR3 region has the DNA TGTGCCTGGACCAAGGCAGATGTCGGGAAAGAAGCTTTCTTT.

The rearrangement links TRBV9 to TRBJ1-2, with 7 bases identical to TRBD1. V lost 4 bases, J lost 7 bases, and 7 bases stayed unmatched. The CDR3 contains 13 residues. Germline lookup yields CDR1 SGDLS and CDR2 YYNGEE. CDR3 in amino acids: CASSPGTASGYTF. In DNA, the CDR3 is TGTGCCAGCAGCCCCGGGACAGCTTCTGGCTACACCTTC. Combining the CDR3 with reference TRBV9 and TRBJ1-2 gives the whole variable domain DSGVTQTPKHLITATGQRVTLRCSPRSGDLSVYWYQQSLDQGLQFLIQYYNGEERAKGNILERFSAQQFPDLHSELNLSSLELGDSALYFCASSPGTASGYTFGSGTRLTVV.

This clone was seen just once. V is TRBV11-2 and J is TRBJ1-3; maybe TRBD1 (5 bases). The CDR3 runs 16 residues. CDR1 is SGHAT and CDR2 is FQNNGV in the germline V gene. The V gene lost 1 base and the J gene lost 0 bases, with 10 bases spanning the gap. In DNA, the CDR3 is TGTGCCAGCAGCTTAGCTCGGGGCCACTCTGGAAACACCATATATTTT. Translation: CASSLARGHSGNTIYF. The full variable domain, its missing parts supplied by reference TRBV11-2 and TRBJ1-3, is EAGVAQSPRYKIIEKRQSVAFWCNPISGHATLYWYQQILGQGPKLLIQFQNNGVVDDSQLPKDRFSAERLKGVDSTLKIQPAKLEDSAVYLCASSLARGHSGNTIYFGEGSWLTVV.